This TCR beta chain was captured by sequencing in a study of blood T cell repertoires in COVID-19. Study information: Samples of COVID-19 (acute and convalescent) were obtained from the United States, Italy and Spain. T cells, B-cell-depleted T cells, or PBMCs provided the cDNA or gDNA that served as material.

The CDR3 has 16 residues. Germline CDR1 reads LGHDT; CDR2 reads YNNKEL (reference sequence). Trimming left V 0 bases short and J 2 bases short, with 11 bases between. Original data processing: By means of reference gene primer amplification, nucleated cell counts were estimated. Clones were read by immunoSEQ multiplex PCR, and TCRdb kept only the in-frame ones, dropping some. Clonal size and the V and J genes are those of that table, whereas D and trimming came from the DNA. The sample contains about 55,000 clones, 86% of which appear only once. The table lists this clone with a few counts. Sequenced input: peripheral blood. The receptor's source is a woman older than 75 with acute or convalescent COVID-19. This chain joins TRBV3-1 (or the pseudogene TRBV3-2) and TRBJ2-1; D is perhaps TRBD1 (5 bases). The DNA for the CDR3 is TGTGCCAGCAGCCAAGATAGTTCAGGGACCTACAATGAGCAGTTCTTC. The encoded protein is CASSQDSSGTYNEQFF.